This T cell receptor beta chain derives from a study of blood T cell repertoires in COVID-19. Trimming shortened V by 4 bases and J by 5 bases, and 5 bases separated the two germline ends. The CDR3 sequence is 10 residues long. The germline CDR1 and CDR2 sequences are SQVTM and ANQGSEA. Using immunoSEQ multiplex PCR, the repertoire was profiled, and TCRdb retains in-frame clones only, with some absent. The sample lists a few hundred thousand clones, around 87% occurring once. This clone was counted once. Other DNA sequences of this sample code for an identical CDR3. This chain uses TRBV29-1 with TRBJ1-1; no firm D call. This clonotype originated in a woman aged 45 to 65 with acute or convalescent COVID-19. The sequenced sample consisted of peripheral blood. The CDR3 nucleotides read TGCAGCGTTGCCAGGACTGAAGCTTTCTTT. This sequence encodes CSVARTEAFF.